This T cell receptor (beta chain) was sequenced in a study of T-cell reconstitution after alpha-beta-depleted transplantation in children. This CDR3 has 9 residues. Germline-derived CDR1 and CDR2 are DFQATT and SNEGSKA (reference sequence). Researchers prepared the TCRbeta library using unique molecular identifiers, the study reports. TCRdb recomputed calls from the PCR reads with MiXCR, one row per CDR3 protein. The sample shows about 580,000 distinct CDR3 sequences, under 25% of them seen only once. A note on this clonotype: Its antigen is not identified. At one end, the junction sequence differs from germline, possibly due to a read error.

Study outcomes and limitations: Day-60 TCRbeta diversity that was high in some patients was derived from surviving recipient T cells and thymic progenitors. About two months after transplant, alpha-beta T cells reportedly came from several hundred expanded graft clones. Newly generated T cells supplied most T-cell counts and diversity one year post-transplant.

The input for sequencing was PBMCs, mostly from graft donor cells, taken 360 days after TCRalphabeta/CD19-depleted stem cell transplant. The genes are TRBV20-1 and TRBJ2-5; TRBD1 aligns across 12 bases. The receptor was derived from a boy under two years old who had a stem cell transplant for acute myeloid leukemia, so the T cells may come from the graft donor. DNA of the CDR3: TGCAGTGTCTCGGGACAGGGGGCCTTC. As protein: CSVSGQGAF.